What follows are 30 T cell receptor beta chains derived from one specimen sequenced in a study of T cells in tuberculosis. The time point denotes: new active TB diagnosis, blood taken before or within 7 days of starting treatment. The data were produced by immunoSEQ multiplex PCR, yet TCRdb's version contains in-frame clones alone and is incomplete. This table holds around 49,000 clones, about 95% found once. The sample in question was PBMCs, obtained at tuberculosis diagnosis. These receptors all stem from an adult with tuberculosis.

This clone has only one observation. Within the sample, other DNA sequences also encode this same CDR3. The V and J genes are TRBV11-2 and TRBJ1-2, with D possibly TRBD1 on 6 matching bases. This CDR3 is 14 amino acids long. CDR1 SGHAT and CDR2 FQNNGV come from the germline V gene. Trimming took 3 bases from V and 8 from J, leaving 16 bases between them. The CDR3 DNA follows: TGTGCCAGCAGCTTGACGGGGGGCCGACGGGGCTACACCTTC. Its translation is CASSLTGGRRGYTF. Using reference TRBV11-2 and TRBJ1-2 for the parts outside the CDR3, the full variable domain is EAGVAQSPRYKIIEKRQSVAFWCNPISGHATLYWYQQILGQGPKLLIQFQNNGVVDDSQLPKDRFSAERLKGVDSTLKIQPAKLEDSAVYLCASSLTGGRRGYTFGSGTRLTVV.

The chain couples TRBV9 to TRBJ2-2; 9 bases fit TRBD1. Trimming cost V 0 bases and J 7 bases; bases outside gene matches: 7. The germline V gene has CDR1 SGDLS and CDR2 YYNGEE. The length of the CDR3 is 16 residues. The CDR3 DNA is TGTGCCAGCAGCGTAGAACAGGGGGCTGCGCACGGGGAGCTGTTTTTT. Protein: CASSVEQGAAHGELFF.

This chain's CDR3 is CASSPNPSGRTEAFF. CDR3 coding DNA: TGTGCCAGCAGTCCCAACCCTTCGGGGAGGACTGAAGCTTTCTTT. This chain uses TRBV27 with TRBJ1-1; no reliable D call. Trimming stripped 5 bases from V and 5 bases from J, with 18 bases between. The CDR3 spans 15 residues. The germline V gene has CDR1 MNHEY and CDR2 SMNVEV (reference sequence).

This clone was found a few times. The CDR3 nucleotides are TGCGCCAGCAGCCAAGTTGCAGGGCGGCAGCATTTT. Encoded protein: CASSQVAGRQHF. The gene calls are TRBV4-1 and TRBJ1-5; tentative D call: TRBD1 (5 bases). This CDR3 is built from 12 residues. Germline assignment: CDR1 MGHRA and CDR2 YSYEKL. V lost 1 base and J 13 bases, leaving 11 bases between the germline ends.

The chain uses TRBV29-1 and TRBJ2-5; possible D gene TRBD1, 6 bases. Germline loops: CDR1 SQVTM, CDR2 ANQGSEA. The V end lost 4 bases, the J end lost 5 bases, and 14 bases lay between the germline ends. The CDR3 has 13 residues. The CDR3 DNA follows: TGCAGCGTTGTTATACAGGGTCCGGAGACCCAGTACTTC. Its protein product is CSVVIQGPETQYF.

V usage is TRBV28 and J usage is TRBJ2-4; 7 bases fit TRBD1. Germline lookup yields CDR1 MDHEN and CDR2 SYDVKM. Trimming took 5 bases from V and 6 from J; bases not matched to a gene: 7. This CDR3 is built from 14 residues. The CDR3 region has the DNA TGTGCCAGCAGTCGAGGGACAGTTGGAAACATTCAGTACTTC. Protein product: CASSRGTVGNIQYF.

This clone was found once. V and J are TRBV18 and TRBJ1-5; no reliable D call. This CDR3 spans 14 amino acids. Between the trimmed V and J ends, which lost 5 bases and 4 bases, there was a span of 12 bases. Germline CDR1 KGHSH, CDR2 LQKENI. The CDR3 here is CASSGQKTNQPQHF. The CDR3 DNA reads as TGTGCCAGCTCAGGGCAGAAGACGAATCAGCCCCAGCATTTT.

The V and J genes are TRBV7-2 and TRBJ2-1; 8 bases are a match to TRBD2. The J segment lost 0 bases and the V segment lost 2 bases, leaving 9 bases of the junction unmatched. The CDR3 is made up of 18 amino acids. From germline, CDR1 is SGHTA and CDR2 FQGNSA. The CDR3 here is CASSLRGWSGSSYNEQFF. CDR3 in DNA: TGTGCCAGCAGCTTAAGGGGGTGGAGCGGGAGCTCCTACAATGAGCAGTTCTTC.

V and J are TRBV28 and TRBJ1-5, with 9 bases aligning to TRBD1. The germline V gene encodes CDR1 MDHEN and CDR2 SYDVKM. The V gene end was trimmed by 8 bases and the J gene end by 4 bases; junction bases not matched to a gene: 9. This CDR3 comprises 15 residues. CDR3 amino acids: CASRQDRGPNQPQHF. The CDR3 bases are TGTGCCAGCCGACAGGACAGGGGCCCTAATCAGCCCCAGCATTTT.

The rearrangement links TRBV11-1 to TRBJ2-7; D possibly corresponds to TRBD2 (8 bases). The germline V gene has CDR1 SGHAT and CDR2 FQDESV (reference sequence). The CDR3 extends over 15 amino acids. V lost 3 bases and J 3 bases, leaving 15 bases between the germline ends. The DNA of the CDR3 is TGTGCCAGCAGCTTGACAGGGACTAGAGTCTACGAGCAGTACTTC. Its protein is CASSLTGTRVYEQYF. Filled out from reference TRBV11-1 and TRBJ2-7, the complete variable domain reads EAEVAQSPRYKITEKSQAVAFWCDPISGHATLYWYRQILGQGPELLVQFQDESVVDDSQLPKDRFSAERLKGVDSTLKIQPAELGDSAMYLCASSLTGTRVYEQYFGPGTRLTVT.

CDR3 region: CASSRDVGTSYEQYF. The CDR3 nucleotides read TGTGCCAGCTCACGAGACGTCGGGACATCTTACGAGCAGTACTTC. The chain is built from TRBV18 and TRBJ2-7, with a possible D match to TRBD1 (6 bases). V lost 4 bases to trimming and J lost 4 bases, with 17 bases between them. The germline V gene encodes CDR1 KGHSH and CDR2 LQKENI. This CDR3 is built from 15 residues.

The CDR3 reads CASSSTVNTEAFF. Written as DNA, the CDR3 is TGTGCCAGCAGTAGTACAGTGAACACTGAAGCTTTCTTT. The chain is built from TRBV2 and TRBJ1-1; no definite D call. The CDR3 loop spans 13 amino acids. The germline gives CDR1 SNHLY, CDR2 FYNNEI. V was trimmed by 5 bases and J by 0 bases, leaving 7 bases between them.

V and J are TRBV27 and TRBJ2-1, with D unclear. The CDR3 spans 15 residues. Looked up from germline, CDR1 is MNHEY and CDR2 is SMNVEV (reference sequence). Trimming left V 2 bases short and J 5 bases short, with 13 bases between. As DNA, the CDR3 is TGTGCCAGCAGTTTAGGGCAGCTTCGAAACAATGAGCAGTTCTTC. Encoded protein: CASSLGQLRNNEQFF.

The chain employs TRBV7-6 and TRBJ2-7; possible D gene TRBD2, 6 bases. CDR3 length equals 19 residues. Germline assignment: CDR1 SGHVS and CDR2 FNYEAQ. Between the trimmed V and J ends, which lost 0 bases and 1 base, there was a span of 22 bases. The CDR3 is CASSLAIGDGGRRSYEQYF. CDR3 sequence (DNA): TGTGCCAGCAGCTTAGCGATCGGGGACGGAGGGAGGAGGTCCTACGAGCAGTACTTC.

The V gene is TRBV30, the J gene TRBJ1-5, with unresolved D. V was clipped by 2 bases and J by 3 bases, with 8 bases between them. CDR1 is GTSNPN and CDR2 is SVGIG in the germline V gene (reference sequence). The CDR3 sequence is 13 residues long. In DNA form, the CDR3 reads TGTGCCTGGAGTCCGCAGGCCAATCAGCCCCAGCATTTT. Amino acids: CAWSPQANQPQHF.

The chain recombines TRBV9 with TRBJ1-4; TRBD1 aligns across 10 bases. After removal of 4 bases from V and 5 bases from J, the junction contained 2 bases not matched to a gene. Germline CDR1 is SGDLS and CDR2 is YYNGEE. The CDR3 consists of 14 residues. CDR3 sequence: CASSLDRGNEKLFF. In DNA form, the CDR3 reads TGTGCCAGCAGCCTGGACAGGGGGAATGAAAAACTGTTTTTT.

The J gene is TRBJ2-7, the V gene TRBV27; TRBD2 is a possible D gene (6 bases). Germline lookup yields CDR1 MNHEY and CDR2 SMNVEV (reference sequence). The CDR3 sequence is 15 residues long. V lost 6 bases and J 3 bases, leaving 18 bases between the germline ends. Written as DNA, the CDR3 is TGTGCCAGCAGAAAAGACGGCGGGGCCGGCTACGAGCAGTACTTC. It encodes CASRKDGGAGYEQYF.

The chain joins TRBV30 to TRBJ2-1, with a weak D call TRBD2 (7 bases). The CDR3 is 15 amino acids. Germline CDR1 reads GTSNPN; CDR2 reads SVGIG (reference sequence). V lost 2 bases and J lost 2, with 13 bases in between. CDR3: CAWSWGGPTYNEQFF. The DNA of the CDR3 is TGTGCCTGGAGTTGGGGGGGCCCAACCTACAATGAGCAGTTCTTC. The whole variable domain, filled in from reference TRBV30 and TRBJ2-1, reads SQTIHQWPATLVQPVGSPLSLECTVEGTSNPNLYWYRQAAGRGLQLLFYSVGIGQISSEVPQNLSASRPQDRQFILSSKKLLLSDSGFYLCAWSWGGPTYNEQFFGPGTRLTVL.

This clone was observed once. The rearrangement joins TRBV30 to TRBJ2-7; the match to TRBD1 covers 10 bases. Germline V CDR1 and CDR2: GTSNPN, SVGIG (reference sequence). Trimming at V came to 6 bases and at J to 6 bases, leaving 11 bases not matched to a gene. The CDR3 has 14 amino acids. In nucleotides, the CDR3 is TGTGCCTGTATCCCAGGGACAGGGGCTGGCGAGCAGTACTTC. Translating it yields CACIPGTGAGEQYF.

The table lists this clone with a count of one. V and J are TRBV4-2 and TRBJ2-1, with 10 nucleotides matching TRBD2. Germline V CDR1 and CDR2: LGHNA, YNFKEQ. The CDR3 totals 16 residues. V trimming: 1 base; J trimming: 3 bases; junction bases outside the gene matches: 3. The CDR3 bases are TGTGCCAGCAGCCAAGCGACTAGCGGGTACTACAATGAGCAGTTCTTC. Its translation is CASSQATSGYYNEQFF.

The V and J genes are TRBV7-9 and TRBJ1-2; 9 bases line up with TRBD1. This CDR3 is built from 14 residues. The V gene end was trimmed by 5 bases and the J gene end by 7 bases; junction bases not matched to a gene: 8. Germline-derived CDR1 and CDR2 are SEHNR and FQNEAQ (reference sequence). CDR3 region: CASSPLGDRAGYTF. For the CDR3, the DNA is TGTGCCAGCAGCCCCCTGGGGGACAGGGCTGGCTACACCTTC.

This clone showed up just once. The rearrangement joins TRBV19 to TRBJ2-7; D possibly corresponds to TRBD1 (5 bases). The V and J ends lost 4 bases and 1 base respectively, with 8 bases between them. CDR1 LNHDA and CDR2 SQIVND come from the germline V gene (reference sequence). This CDR3 comprises 13 residues. The CDR3 loop is CASSRSGSYEQYF. The CDR3 coding sequence is TGTGCCAGTAGTAGATCAGGGTCCTACGAGCAGTACTTC. Together with reference TRBV19 and TRBJ2-7, the CDR3 gives the full variable domain: DGGITQSPKYLFRKEGQNVTLSCEQNLNHDAMYWYRQDPGQGLRLIYYSQIVNDFQKGDIAEGYSVSREKKESFPLTVTSAQKNPTAFYLCASSRSGSYEQYFGPGTRLTVT.

V gene TRBV7-2 combines with J gene TRBJ2-7; D not certain. V was pared by 4 bases and J by 2 bases, with 3 bases between. There are 11 residues in the CDR3. The V gene's germline CDR1 is SGHTA and CDR2 FQGNSA. Here the CDR3 reads CASSSAYEQYF. CDR3 coding DNA: TGTGCCAGCAGCTCCGCCTACGAGCAGTACTTC.

The chain uses TRBV15 and TRBJ2-3; perhaps TRBD2 as D (5 bases). From germline, CDR1 is LNHNV and CDR2 YYDKDF (reference sequence). V was pared by 0 bases and J by 0 bases, with 10 bases between. This CDR3 has 16 residues. In nucleotides, the CDR3 is TGTGCCACCAGCAGAGATTCGGACTCTAGCACAGATACGCAGTATTTT. Its translation is CATSRDSDSSTDTQYF.

The chain has TRBV7-3 and TRBJ2-2, with 8 bases identical to TRBD1. Germline values: CDR1 SGHTA, CDR2 FQGTGA. V was clipped by 5 bases and J by 4 bases; unmatched bases: 3. This CDR3 has 14 amino acids. As DNA, the CDR3 is TGTGCCAGCAGCACTACAGGGGGCACCGGGGAGCTGTTTTTT. The encoded protein is CASSTTGGTGELFF.

The chain combines TRBV29-1 with TRBJ2-3; maybe TRBD1 (5 bases). CDR3 length: 15 residues. Germline loops: CDR1 SQVTM, CDR2 ANQGSEA. V was trimmed by 4 bases and J by 0 bases, leaving 14 bases between them. The CDR3, as DNA: TGCAGCGTTGTTGGGGCTGCGGATAGCACAGATACGCAGTATTTT. Residues: CSVVGAADSTDTQYF.

This clone has only one observation. V gene TRBV27 combines with J gene TRBJ2-6; 14 bases are a match to TRBD2. There are 17 residues in the CDR3. V dropped 5 bases and J dropped 4; count of bases not matched to a gene: 4. Germline CDR1 MNHEY, CDR2 SMNVEV (reference sequence). As DNA, the CDR3 is TGTGCCAGCAGTGAGACTAGCGGGAGGGCCGGGGCCAACGTCCTGACTTTC. It yields the protein CASSETSGRAGANVLTF.

This chain uses TRBV5-6 with TRBJ2-7; possible D gene TRBD2, 6 bases. CDR1 is SGHDT and CDR2 is YYEEEE in the germline V gene. Trimming pared 6 bases from V and 6 bases from J, leaving 19 bases between. CDR3 length: 14 amino acids. Here the CDR3 DNA reads TGTGCCAGCATGCGCGGGACCCAGGCCCTCGAGCAGTACTTC. It specifies CASMRGTQALEQYF.

This chain links TRBV30 with TRBJ2-1, with 9 nucleotides matching TRBD2. The CDR3 sequence is 14 residues long. Losses at the gene ends were 1 base for V and 5 bases for J; bases not matched to a gene: 3. Germline CDR1 GTSNPN, CDR2 SVGIG (reference sequence). This CDR3 is CAWSEAGGNNEQFF. DNA for the CDR3: TGTGCCTGGAGTGAGGCGGGAGGGAACAATGAGCAGTTCTTC.

J is TRBJ2-7 and V is TRBV9, with 12 nucleotides matching TRBD2. J lost 4 bases, V lost 3 bases, and 5 bases had no gene match. Germline V CDR1 and CDR2: SGDLS, YYNGEE. This CDR3 region has 15 residues. The CDR3, as DNA: TGTGCCAGCAGCGCAGGGACTAGCGGGTTGTACGAGCAGTACTTC. Translation gives CASSAGTSGLYEQYF.